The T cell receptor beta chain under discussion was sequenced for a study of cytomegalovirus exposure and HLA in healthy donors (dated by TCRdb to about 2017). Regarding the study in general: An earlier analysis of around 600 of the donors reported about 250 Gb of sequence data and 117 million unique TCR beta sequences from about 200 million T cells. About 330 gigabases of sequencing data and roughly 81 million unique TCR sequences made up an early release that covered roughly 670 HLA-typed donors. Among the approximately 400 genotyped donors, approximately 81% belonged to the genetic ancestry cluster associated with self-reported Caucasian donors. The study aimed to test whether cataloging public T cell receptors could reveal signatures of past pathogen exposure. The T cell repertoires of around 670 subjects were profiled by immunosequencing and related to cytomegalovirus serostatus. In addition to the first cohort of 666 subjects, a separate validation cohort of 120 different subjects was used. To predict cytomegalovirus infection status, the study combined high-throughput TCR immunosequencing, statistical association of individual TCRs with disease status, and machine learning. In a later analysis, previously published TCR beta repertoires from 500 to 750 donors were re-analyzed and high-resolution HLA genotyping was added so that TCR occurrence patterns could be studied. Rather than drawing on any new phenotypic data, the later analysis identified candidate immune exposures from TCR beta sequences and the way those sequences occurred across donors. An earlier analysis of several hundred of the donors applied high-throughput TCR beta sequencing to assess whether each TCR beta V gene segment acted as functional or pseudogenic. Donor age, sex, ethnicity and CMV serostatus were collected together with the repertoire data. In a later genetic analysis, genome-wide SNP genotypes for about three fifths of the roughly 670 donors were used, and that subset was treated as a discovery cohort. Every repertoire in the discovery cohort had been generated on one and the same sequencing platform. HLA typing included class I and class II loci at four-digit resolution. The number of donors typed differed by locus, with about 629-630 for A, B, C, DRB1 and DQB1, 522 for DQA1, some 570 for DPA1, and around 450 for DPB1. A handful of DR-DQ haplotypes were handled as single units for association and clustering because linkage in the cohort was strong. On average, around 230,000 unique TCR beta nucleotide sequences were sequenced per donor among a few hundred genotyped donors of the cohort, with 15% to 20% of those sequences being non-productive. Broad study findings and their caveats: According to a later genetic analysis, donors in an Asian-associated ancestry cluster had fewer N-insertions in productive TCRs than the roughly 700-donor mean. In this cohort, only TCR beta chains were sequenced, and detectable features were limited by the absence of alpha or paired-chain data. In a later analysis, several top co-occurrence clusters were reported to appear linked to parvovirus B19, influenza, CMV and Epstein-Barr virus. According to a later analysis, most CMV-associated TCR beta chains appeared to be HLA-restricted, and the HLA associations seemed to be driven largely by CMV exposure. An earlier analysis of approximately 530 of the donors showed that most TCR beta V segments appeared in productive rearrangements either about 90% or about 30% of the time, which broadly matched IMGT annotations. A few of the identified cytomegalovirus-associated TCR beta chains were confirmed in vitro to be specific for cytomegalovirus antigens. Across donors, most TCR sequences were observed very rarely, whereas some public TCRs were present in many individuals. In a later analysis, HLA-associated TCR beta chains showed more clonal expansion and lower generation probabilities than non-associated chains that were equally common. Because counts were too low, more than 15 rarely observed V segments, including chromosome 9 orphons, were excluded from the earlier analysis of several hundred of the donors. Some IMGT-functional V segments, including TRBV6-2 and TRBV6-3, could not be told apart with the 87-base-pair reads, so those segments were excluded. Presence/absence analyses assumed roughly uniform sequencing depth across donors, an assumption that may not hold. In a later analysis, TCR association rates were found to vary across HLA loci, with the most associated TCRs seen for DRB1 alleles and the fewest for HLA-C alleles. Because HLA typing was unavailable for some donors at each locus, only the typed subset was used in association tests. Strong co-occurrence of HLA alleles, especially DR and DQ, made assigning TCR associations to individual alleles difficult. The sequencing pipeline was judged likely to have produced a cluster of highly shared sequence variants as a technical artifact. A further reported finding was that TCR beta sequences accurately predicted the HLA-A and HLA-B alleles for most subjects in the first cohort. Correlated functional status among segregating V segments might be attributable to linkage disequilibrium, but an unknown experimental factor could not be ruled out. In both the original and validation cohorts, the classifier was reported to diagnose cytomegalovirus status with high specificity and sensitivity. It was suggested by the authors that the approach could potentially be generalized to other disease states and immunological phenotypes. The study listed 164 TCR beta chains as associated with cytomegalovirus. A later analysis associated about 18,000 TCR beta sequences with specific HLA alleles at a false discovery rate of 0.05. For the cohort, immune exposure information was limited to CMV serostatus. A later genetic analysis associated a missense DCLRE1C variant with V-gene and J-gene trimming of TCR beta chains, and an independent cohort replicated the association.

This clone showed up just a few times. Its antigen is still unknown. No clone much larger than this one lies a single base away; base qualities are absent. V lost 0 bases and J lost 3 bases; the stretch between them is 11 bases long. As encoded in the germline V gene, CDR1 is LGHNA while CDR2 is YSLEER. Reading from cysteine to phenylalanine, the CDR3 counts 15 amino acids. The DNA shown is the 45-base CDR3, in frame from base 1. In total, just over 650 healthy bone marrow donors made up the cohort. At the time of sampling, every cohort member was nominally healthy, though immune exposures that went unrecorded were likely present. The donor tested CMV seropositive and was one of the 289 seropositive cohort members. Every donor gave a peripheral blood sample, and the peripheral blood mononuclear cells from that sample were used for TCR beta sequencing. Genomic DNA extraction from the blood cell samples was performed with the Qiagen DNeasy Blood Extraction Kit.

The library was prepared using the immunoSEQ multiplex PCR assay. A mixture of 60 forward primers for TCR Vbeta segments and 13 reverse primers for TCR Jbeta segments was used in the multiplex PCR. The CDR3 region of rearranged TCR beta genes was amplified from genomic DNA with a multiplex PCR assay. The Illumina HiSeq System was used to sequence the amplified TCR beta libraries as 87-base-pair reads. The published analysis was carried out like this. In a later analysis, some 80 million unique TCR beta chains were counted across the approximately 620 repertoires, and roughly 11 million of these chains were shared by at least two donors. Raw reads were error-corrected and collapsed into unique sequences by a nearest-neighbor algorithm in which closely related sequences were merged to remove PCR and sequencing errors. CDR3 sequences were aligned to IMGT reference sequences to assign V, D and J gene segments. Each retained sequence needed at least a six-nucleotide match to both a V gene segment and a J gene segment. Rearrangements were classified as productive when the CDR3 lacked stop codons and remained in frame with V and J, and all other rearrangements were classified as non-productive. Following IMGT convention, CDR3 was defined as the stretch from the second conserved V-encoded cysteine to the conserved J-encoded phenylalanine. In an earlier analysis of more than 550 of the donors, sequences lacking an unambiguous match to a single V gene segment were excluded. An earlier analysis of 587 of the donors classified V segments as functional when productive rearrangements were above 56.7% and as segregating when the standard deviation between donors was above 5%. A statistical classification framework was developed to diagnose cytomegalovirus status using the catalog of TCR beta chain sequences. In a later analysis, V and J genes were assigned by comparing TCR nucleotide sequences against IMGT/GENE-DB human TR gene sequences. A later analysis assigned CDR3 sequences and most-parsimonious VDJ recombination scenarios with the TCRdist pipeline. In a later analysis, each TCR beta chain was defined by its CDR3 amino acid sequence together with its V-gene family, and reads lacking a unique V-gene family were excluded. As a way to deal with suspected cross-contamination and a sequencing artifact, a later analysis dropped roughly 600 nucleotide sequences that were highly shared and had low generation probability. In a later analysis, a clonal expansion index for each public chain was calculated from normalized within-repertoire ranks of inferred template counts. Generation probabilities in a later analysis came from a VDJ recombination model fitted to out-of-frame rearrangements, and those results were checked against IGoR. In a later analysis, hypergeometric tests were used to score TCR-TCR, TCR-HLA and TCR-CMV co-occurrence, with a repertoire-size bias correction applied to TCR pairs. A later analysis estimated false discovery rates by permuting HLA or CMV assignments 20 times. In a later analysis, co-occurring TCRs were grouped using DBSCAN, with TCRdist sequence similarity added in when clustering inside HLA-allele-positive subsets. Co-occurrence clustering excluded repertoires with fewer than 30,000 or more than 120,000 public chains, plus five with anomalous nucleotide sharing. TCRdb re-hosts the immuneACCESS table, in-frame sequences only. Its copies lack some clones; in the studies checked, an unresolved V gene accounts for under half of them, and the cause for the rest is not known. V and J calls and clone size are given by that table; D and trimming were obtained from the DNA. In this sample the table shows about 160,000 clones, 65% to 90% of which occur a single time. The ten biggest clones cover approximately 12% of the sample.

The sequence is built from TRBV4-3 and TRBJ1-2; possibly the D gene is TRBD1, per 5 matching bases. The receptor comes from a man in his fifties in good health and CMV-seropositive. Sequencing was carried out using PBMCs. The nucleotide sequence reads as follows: TGCGCCAGCAGCCAAGATGGCGGCAGGGACTATGGCTACACCTTC. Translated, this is CASSQDGGRDYGYTF.